Listed below are T cell receptor beta chains from one sample, sequenced in a study of T-cell reconstitution after alpha-beta-depleted transplantation in children. MiXCR, run by TCRdb on the PCR reads, gives a single entry per CDR3 protein. The sample yields roughly 250,000 distinct CDR3 sequences, roughly 8% seen once. Sample: PBMCs, mostly from graft donor cells, taken 180 days after TCRalphabeta/CD19-depleted stem cell transplant. The receptors originated from a male patient aged 10 to 17 who had a stem cell transplant for acute lymphoblastic leukemia, so the T cells may come from the graft donor. Each CDR3 is given with its conserved first and last residue. A D gene is named only where the DNA matches it firmly. Size is stated for part of the rows, as once, few or many counts, or as a class when the clone is expanded.

TRBV29-1	many	17	TRBJ2-3	.	TGCAGCGCCCGAGGCCAAGGGATCCAATATAGCACAGATACGCAGTATTTT	CSARGQGIQYSTDTQYF
TRBV27	many	11	TRBJ2-7	.	TGTGCCAGCATGACGCAGGACGAGCAGTACTTC	CASMTQDEQYF
TRBV5-8	.	17	TRBJ2-4	TRBD1	TGTGCCAGCAGCCCCACCGGGTGGACAGGGGAAAAAAACATTCAGTACTTC	CASSPTGWTGEKNIQYF
TRBV30	many	16	TRBJ2-6	.	TGTGCCTGGAGTGTAAGTTCAGGGACTGGGGCCAACGTCCTGACTTTC	CAWSVSSGTGANVLTF
TRBV6-2/TRBV6-3	many	11	TRBJ2-2	.	TGTGCCAGCTTATCCGTCAGGGAGCTGTTTTTT	CASLSVRELFF
TRBV12-3/TRBV12-4	many	14	TRBJ1-1	TRBD1	TGTGCCAGCAGTGGACAGGCCCGTGGGGGTGAAGCTTTCTTT	CASSGQARGGEAFF
TRBV19	.	16	TRBJ1-5	.	TGTGCCAGTAGTATAGGTAAGCTGTGGGGCAATCAGCCCCAGCATTTT	CASSIGKLWGNQPQHF
TRBV7-6	many	16	TRBJ2-7	TRBD1	TGTGCCAGCAGCCTGAAACCTGGGACAGGGGACGTCGAGCAGTACTTC	CASSLKPGTGDVEQYF
TRBV27	many	14	TRBJ2-3	TRBD1	TGTGCCAGCAGTCGGACAGGGGGATGGGATACGCAGTATTTT	CASSRTGGWDTQYF
TRBV11-2	many	17	TRBJ2-2	.	TGTGCCAGCAGCTTACGGGGGCCATCAAGGAGGTCCGGGGAGCTGTTTTTT	CASSLRGPSRRSGELFF
TRBV7-8	many	13	TRBJ2-7	TRBD2	TGTGCCAGCAGAGCTAGCGGGAGTCACGAGCAGTACTTC	CASRASGSHEQYF
TRBV7-9	many	15	TRBJ2-1	.	TGTGCCAGCAGCTTAGAAGGTAGAGGATTCAATGAGCAGTTCTTC	CASSLEGRGFNEQFF
TRBV7-2	many	16	TRBJ2-1	TRBD2	TGTGCCAGCAGCTTAGTAGCCGCGGGGGGCCATTACCAGGAGTTCTTC	CASSLVAAGGHYQEFF
TRBV5-1	few	14	TRBJ1-2	.	TGCGCCAGCAGACACGGAACGGACGACTATGGCTACACCTTC	CASRHGTDDYGYTF
TRBV2	many	18	TRBJ2-3	.	TGTGCCAGCACCCGGGGGAGGCCTCTGGGGGGTGGCACAGATACGCAGTATTTT	CASTRGRPLGGGTDTQYF
TRBV20-1	many	17	TRBJ1-2	.	TGCAGTGCTAGAGATCAGGGCAGGTTTCTAGCTAACTATGGCTACACCTTC	CSARDQGRFLANYGYTF
TRBV20-1	many	15	TRBJ1-3	TRBD1	TGCAGTGCTGACAGGGACGGTAGCTCTGGAAACACCATATATTTT	CSADRDGSSGNTIYF
TRBV3-1	.	13	TRBJ1-1	.	TGTGCCAGCAGCCAAGGTAGGGACACTGAAGCTTTGTTT	CASSQGRDTEALF
TRBV7-2	.	15	TRBJ2-7	TRBD2	TGTGCCAGCAGCTCGACTAGCGGGAGCTCCTACGAGCAGTACTTC	CASSSTSGSSYEQYF
TRBV10-3	many	15	TRBJ1-3	.	TGTGCCATCAGGAGCCCAGGGACCTCTGGAAACACCATATATTTT	CAIRSPGTSGNTIYF
TRBV14	many	17	TRBJ2-1	TRBD2	TGTGCCAGCAGCCGTCGACTAGCGGGACAAACCTACAATGAGCAGTTCTTC	CASSRRLAGQTYNEQFF
TRBV3-1	many	14	TRBJ2-1	.	TGTGCCAGCAGCCAAGATCGTTCCTACAATGAGCAGTTCTTC	CASSQDRSYNEQFF